One sample yielded the 12 T cell receptor beta chains listed below, sequenced in a study of T cells in Graves' hyperthyroidism and ophthalmopathy. RNA transcripts provided the source from which TCR beta CDR3 regions were amplified. The HTBI primer set was used in a first-round RT-PCR of the TCR CDR3. TCRdb used MiXCR to reprocess the multiplex PCR reads, holding one entry per CDR3 protein. The repertoire includes almost 600,000 distinct CDR3 sequences, approximately 15% of them detected once, and about 5.8% sits in the top ten. The specimen was blood. The receptors were sampled from a woman aged 30 to 39 with Graves' hyperthyroidism that later progressed to Graves' ophthalmopathy.

This clonotype has at least ten counts. V gene TRBV27 combines with J gene TRBJ2-7, with 14 bases fitting TRBD2. Losses at the gene ends were 3 bases for V and 5 bases for J; bases not matched to a gene: 12. This CDR3 has 18 residues. Germline lookup yields CDR1 MNHEY and CDR2 SMNVEV (reference sequence). The CDR3 DNA reads as TGTGCCAGCAGTTTTGGGGTTGGGACTAGCGGGAGCTCGAACGAGCAGTACTTC. Translation: CASSFGVGTSGSSNEQYF.

In this sample, this clonotype turned up many times. The rearrangement joins TRBV12-3 or TRBV12-4 to TRBJ2-5; D is uncertain. Between the trimmed V and J ends, which lost 5 bases and 1 base, there was a span of 11 bases. The CDR3 consists of 14 residues. This CDR3 reads CASSPPPLQETQYF. The CDR3 DNA follows: TGTGCCAGCAGTCCCCCACCTCTCCAAGAGACCCAGTACTTC.

Many counts were recorded for this clonotype. The chain carries TRBV28 and TRBJ1-2; possibly TRBD1 for D (5 bases). Germline-derived CDR1 and CDR2 are MDHEN and SYDVKM. V shed 11 bases and J shed 7 bases, with 20 bases lying between them. The CDR3 spans 13 residues. In DNA form, the CDR3 reads TGTGCCTTCGGCGGGGCGCGGATTGGTGGCTACACCTTC. Protein product: CAFGGARIGGYTF.

This clonotype was found many times. The chain recombines TRBV30 with TRBJ1-1, with D maybe TRBD1 (5 bases). Germline values: CDR1 GTSNPN, CDR2 SVGIG (reference sequence). V was trimmed by 3 bases and J by 11 bases, leaving 13 bases between them. This CDR3 has 11 residues. The CDR3 loop is CAWSSIRGAFF. CDR3 DNA: TGTGCCTGGAGCTCCATACGGGGGGCTTTCTTT. The complete variable domain, with remaining parts taken from reference TRBV30 and TRBJ1-1, reads SQTIHQWPATLVQPVGSPLSLECTVEGTSNPNLYWYRQAAGRGLQLLFYSVGIGQISSEVPQNLSASRPQDRQFILSSKKLLLSDSGFYLCAWSSIRGAFFGQGTRLTVV.

In its sample, this clonotype was seen many times. The rearrangement links TRBV20-1 to TRBJ2-3; 15 positions agree with TRBD2. CDR3 length: 16 amino acids. CDR1 and CDR2 from the germline V gene are DFQATT and SNEGSKA (reference sequence). V lost 1 base, J lost 8 bases, and 7 bases stayed unmatched. CDR3 bases: TGCAGTGCTAGAGGGGGGACTAGCGGGAGGACCGGTACGCAGTATTTT. This translates into CSARGGTSGRTGTQYF.

This clonotype was recorded many times. V gene TRBV7-9 combines with J gene TRBJ1-2; 8 bases fit TRBD1. CDR3 length: 16 amino acids. Germline V gene lookup returns CDR1 SEHNR and CDR2 FQNEAQ (reference sequence). V lost 5 bases and J lost 2; bases outside the gene matches: 10. The CDR3 coding sequence is TGTGCCAGCAGCCCACTGGACAGGGCAAACAACTATGGCTACACCTTC. Translation: CASSPLDRANNYGYTF.

The V gene is TRBV5-4, the J gene TRBJ2-2; 11 bases align to TRBD2. V was pared by 3 bases and J by 4 bases, with 8 bases of the junction left unmatched. This CDR3 comprises 17 residues. The germline CDR1 and CDR2 sequences are SGHNT and YYREEE (reference sequence). CDR3 protein: CASSSASSGRATGELFF. The DNA of the CDR3 is TGTGCCAGCAGCTCAGCTAGTAGCGGGAGGGCCACCGGGGAGCTGTTTTTT.

This clonotype was counted only a few times. The chain links TRBV2 to TRBJ1-5; perhaps TRBD1 as D (6 bases). V lost 8 bases and J lost 7, with 18 bases in between. Germline V gene data show CDR1 as SNHLY and CDR2 as FYNNEI. CDR3 length: 14 residues. The CDR3 DNA reads as TGTGCCAGCCCAGAGGTGGCAGGGGTCCAGCCCCAGCATTTT. It specifies CASPEVAGVQPQHF.

The sample holds many counts of this clonotype. The V gene is TRBV3-1, the J gene TRBJ1-1; D not resolved. CDR3 length: 12 residues. Germline CDR1 reads LGHDT; CDR2 reads YNNKEL (reference sequence). V lost 1 base, J lost 11 bases, and 11 bases lay in between. The CDR3 loop is CASSQGEGMAFF. CDR3 DNA: TGTGCCAGCAGCCAAGGTGAGGGAATGGCTTTCTTT. Using reference TRBV3-1 and TRBJ1-1 for the parts outside the CDR3, the full variable domain is DTAVSQTPKYLVTQMGNDKSIKCEQNLGHDTMYWYKQDSKKFLKIMFSYNNKELIINETVPNRFSPKSPDKAHLNLHINSLELGDSAVYFCASSQGEGMAFFGQGTRLTVV.

Concerning this clonotype: A much larger clone sits a single nucleotide away, making a read error possible. Without the conserved terminal phenylalanine or tryptophan, this CDR3 likely stems from a read error. This chain joins TRBV9 and TRBJ2-3; TRBD2 aligns across 12 bases. The germline gives CDR1 SGDLS, CDR2 YYNGEE. The CDR3 has 18 residues. V gave up 5 bases and J gave up 2 bases; unmatched junction bases: 12. The CDR3 sequence is CASSHSSGRALNTDTQYS. CDR3 DNA sequence: TGTGCCAGCAGTCATTCTAGCGGGAGGGCCCTTAACACAGATACGCAGTATTCT.

The sample holds many counts of this clonotype. V and J are TRBV6-1 and TRBJ2-1; no clear D gene. With 6 bases removed from V and 4 bases from J, the gap between germline ends came to 13 bases. Per germline, CDR1 MNHNS and CDR2 SASEGT. This CDR3 has 14 amino acids. The CDR3 reads CASSSDVLYNEQFF. The CDR3 DNA is TGTGCCAGCAGCAGCGACGTGCTTTACAATGAGCAGTTCTTC.

J is TRBJ2-2 and V is TRBV9; 8 nucleotides align to TRBD2. CDR1 SGDLS and CDR2 YYNGEE come from the germline V gene. CDR3 length: 16 amino acids. V was pared by 1 base and J by 4 bases, with 6 bases of the junction left unmatched. The CDR3 DNA sequence: TGTGCCAGCAGCGTAACCAGCGGGAGCTCCACCGGGGAGCTGTTTTTT. As protein: CASSVTSGSSTGELFF.